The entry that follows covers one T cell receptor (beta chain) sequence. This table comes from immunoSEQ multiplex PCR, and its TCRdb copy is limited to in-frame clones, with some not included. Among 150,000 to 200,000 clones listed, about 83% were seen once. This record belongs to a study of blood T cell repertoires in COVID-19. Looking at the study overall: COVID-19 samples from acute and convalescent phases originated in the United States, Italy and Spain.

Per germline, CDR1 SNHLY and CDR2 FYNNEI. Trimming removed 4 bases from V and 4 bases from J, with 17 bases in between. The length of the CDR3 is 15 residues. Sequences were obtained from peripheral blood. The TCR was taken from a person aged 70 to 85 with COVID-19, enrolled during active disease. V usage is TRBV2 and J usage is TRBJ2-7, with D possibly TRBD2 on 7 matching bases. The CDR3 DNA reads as TGTGCCAGCAGTGTTTGGGAGGGGGAGGTATACGAGCAGTACTTC. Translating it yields CASSVWEGEVYEQYF.